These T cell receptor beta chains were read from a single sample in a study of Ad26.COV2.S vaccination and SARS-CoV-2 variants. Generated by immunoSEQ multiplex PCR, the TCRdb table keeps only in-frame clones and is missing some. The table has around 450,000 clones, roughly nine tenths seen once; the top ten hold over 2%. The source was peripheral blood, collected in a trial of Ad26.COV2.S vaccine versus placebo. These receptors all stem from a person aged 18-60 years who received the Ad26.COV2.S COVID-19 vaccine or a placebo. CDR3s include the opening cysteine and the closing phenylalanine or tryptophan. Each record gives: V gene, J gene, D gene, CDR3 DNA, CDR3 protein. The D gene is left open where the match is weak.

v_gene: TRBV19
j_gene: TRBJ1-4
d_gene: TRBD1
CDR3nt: TGTGCCAGTAGTCCTTTTAAGACAGGGGATGAAAAACTGTTTTTT
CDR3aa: CASSPFKTGDEKLFF

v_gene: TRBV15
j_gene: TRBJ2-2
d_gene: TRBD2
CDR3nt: TGTGCCACCAGCAGAGTTAGCGGGGGGGCCGGGGAGCTGTTTTTT
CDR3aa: CATSRVSGGAGELFF

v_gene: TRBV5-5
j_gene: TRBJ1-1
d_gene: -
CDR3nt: TGTGCCAGCAGCTTCCCCAGGGGAGCTGCGGCTTTCTTT
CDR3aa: CASSFPRGAAAFF

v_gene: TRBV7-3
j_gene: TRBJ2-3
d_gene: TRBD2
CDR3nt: TGTGCCAGCAGCCCGCGGGCCCGGACTAGCGCGGGGACAGATACGCAGTATTTT
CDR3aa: CASSPRARTSAGTDTQYF

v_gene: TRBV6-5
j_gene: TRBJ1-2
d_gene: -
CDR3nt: TGTGCCAGCAGCAAAACAGATCAGGGATATGGCTACACCTTC
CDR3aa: CASSKTDQGYGYTF

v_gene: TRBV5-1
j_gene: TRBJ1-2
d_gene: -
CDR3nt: TGCGCCAGCAGCTTGGGGTGGCAGGGAAGTGGCTACACCTTC
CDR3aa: CASSLGWQGSGYTF

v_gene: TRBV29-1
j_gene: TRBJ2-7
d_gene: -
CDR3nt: TGCAGCGTTGAAGGGCAGATTCCCTACGAGCAGTACTTC
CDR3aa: CSVEGQIPYEQYF

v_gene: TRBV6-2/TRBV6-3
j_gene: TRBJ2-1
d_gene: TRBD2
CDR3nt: TGTGCCAGCAGTTACTCGCTAGCGGAGATACCCTCCTACAATGAGCAGTTCTTC
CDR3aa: CASSYSLAEIPSYNEQFF

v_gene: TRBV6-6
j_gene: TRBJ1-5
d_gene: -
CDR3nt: TGTGCCAGCAGTTTAGGGTCGGGGAATCAGCCCCAGCATTTT
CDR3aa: CASSLGSGNQPQHF

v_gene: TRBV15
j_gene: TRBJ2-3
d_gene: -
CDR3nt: TGTGCCACCTCAAGGGACCCGACAGATACGCAGTATTTT
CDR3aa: CATSRDPTDTQYF

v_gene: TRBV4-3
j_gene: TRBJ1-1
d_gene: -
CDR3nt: TGCGCCAGCAGCCCCTTTGTGGGTACTGAAGCTTTCTTT
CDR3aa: CASSPFVGTEAFF

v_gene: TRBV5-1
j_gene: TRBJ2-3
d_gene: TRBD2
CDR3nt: TGCGCCAGCTCGGCGGGAGGGTTCACAGATACGCAGTATTTT
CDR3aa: CASSAGGFTDTQYF